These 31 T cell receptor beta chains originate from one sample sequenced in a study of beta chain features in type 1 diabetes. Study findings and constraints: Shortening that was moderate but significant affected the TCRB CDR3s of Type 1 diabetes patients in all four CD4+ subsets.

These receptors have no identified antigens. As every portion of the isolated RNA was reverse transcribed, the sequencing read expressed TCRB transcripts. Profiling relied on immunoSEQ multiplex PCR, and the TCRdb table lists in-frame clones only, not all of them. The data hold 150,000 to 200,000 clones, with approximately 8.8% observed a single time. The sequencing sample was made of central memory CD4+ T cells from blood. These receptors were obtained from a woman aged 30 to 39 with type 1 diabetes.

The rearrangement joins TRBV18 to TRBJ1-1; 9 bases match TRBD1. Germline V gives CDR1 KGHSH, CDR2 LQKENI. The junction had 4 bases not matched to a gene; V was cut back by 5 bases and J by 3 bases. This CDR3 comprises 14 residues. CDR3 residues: CASSRDRDDTEAFF. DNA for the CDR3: TGTGCCAGCTCAAGGGACAGGGACGACACTGAAGCTTTCTTT. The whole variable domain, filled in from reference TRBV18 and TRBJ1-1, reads NAGVMQNPRHLVRRRGQEARLRCSPMKGHSHVYWYRQLPEEGLKFMVYLQKENIIDESGMPKERFSAEFPKEGPSILRIQQVVRGDSAAYFCASSRDRDDTEAFFGQGTRLTVV.

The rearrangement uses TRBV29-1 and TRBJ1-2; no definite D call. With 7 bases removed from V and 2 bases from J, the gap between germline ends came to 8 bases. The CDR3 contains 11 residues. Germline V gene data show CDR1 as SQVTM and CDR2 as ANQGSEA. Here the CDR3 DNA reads TGCAGCGGCGAGGGAAACTATGGCTACACCTTC. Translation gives CSGEGNYGYTF.

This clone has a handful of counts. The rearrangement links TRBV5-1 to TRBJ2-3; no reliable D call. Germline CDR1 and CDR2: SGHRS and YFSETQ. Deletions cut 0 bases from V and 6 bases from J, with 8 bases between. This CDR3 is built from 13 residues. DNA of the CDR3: TGCGCCAGCAGCTTGGACCCGGTGGATACGCAGTATTTT. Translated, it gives CASSLDPVDTQYF. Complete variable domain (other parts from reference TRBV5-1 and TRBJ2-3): KAGVTQTPRYLIKTRGQQVTLSCSPISGHRSVSWYQQTPGQGLQFLFEYFSETQRNKGNFPGRFSGRQFSNSRSEMNVSTLELGDSALYLCASSLDPVDTQYFGPGTRLTVL.

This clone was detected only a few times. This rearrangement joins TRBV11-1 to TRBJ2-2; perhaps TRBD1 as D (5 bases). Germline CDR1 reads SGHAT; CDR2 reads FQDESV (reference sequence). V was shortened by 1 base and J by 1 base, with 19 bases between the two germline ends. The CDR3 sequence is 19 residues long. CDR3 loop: CASSLESPRQTMNTGELFF. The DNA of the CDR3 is TGTGCCAGCAGCTTAGAGTCACCAAGACAGACAATGAACACCGGGGAGCTGTTTTTT.

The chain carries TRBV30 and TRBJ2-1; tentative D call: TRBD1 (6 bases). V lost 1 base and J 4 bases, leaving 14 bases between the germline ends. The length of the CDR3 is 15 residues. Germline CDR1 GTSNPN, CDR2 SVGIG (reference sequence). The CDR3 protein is CAWSGRRRGYNEQFF. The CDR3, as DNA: TGTGCCTGGAGTGGGCGCCGCAGGGGTTACAATGAGCAGTTCTTC.

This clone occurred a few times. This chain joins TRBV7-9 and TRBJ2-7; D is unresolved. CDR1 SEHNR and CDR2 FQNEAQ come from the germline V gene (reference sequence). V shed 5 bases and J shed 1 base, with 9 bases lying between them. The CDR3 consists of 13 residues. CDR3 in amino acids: CASSPVGSYEQYF. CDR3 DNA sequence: TGTGCCAGCAGCCCGGTTGGTTCCTACGAGCAGTACTTC.

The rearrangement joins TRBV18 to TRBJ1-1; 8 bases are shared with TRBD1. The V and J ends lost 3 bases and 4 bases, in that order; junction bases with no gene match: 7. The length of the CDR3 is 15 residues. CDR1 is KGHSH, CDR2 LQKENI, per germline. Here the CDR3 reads CASSPLTGQGTEAFF. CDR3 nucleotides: TGTGCCAGCTCACCGCTTACAGGACAGGGCACTGAAGCTTTCTTT.

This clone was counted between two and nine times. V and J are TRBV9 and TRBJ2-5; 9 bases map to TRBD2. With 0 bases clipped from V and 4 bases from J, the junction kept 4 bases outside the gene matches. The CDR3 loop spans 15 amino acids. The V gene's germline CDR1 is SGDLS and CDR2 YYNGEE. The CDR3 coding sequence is TGTGCCAGCAGCGTAGGGGGAGCGGGAGGAGAGACCCAGTACTTC. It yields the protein CASSVGGAGGETQYF.

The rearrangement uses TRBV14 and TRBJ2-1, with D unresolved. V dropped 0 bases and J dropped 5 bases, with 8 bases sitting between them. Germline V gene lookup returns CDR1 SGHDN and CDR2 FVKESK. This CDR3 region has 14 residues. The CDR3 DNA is TGTGCCAGCAGCCAAGATTTGAGAAACAATGAGCAGTTCTTC. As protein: CASSQDLRNNEQFF.

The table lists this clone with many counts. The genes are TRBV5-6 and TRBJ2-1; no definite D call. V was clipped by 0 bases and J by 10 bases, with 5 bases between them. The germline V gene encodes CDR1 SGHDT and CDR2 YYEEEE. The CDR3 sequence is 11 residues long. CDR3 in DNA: TGTGCCAGCAGCTTGGCCCTCGAGCAGTTCTTC. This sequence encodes CASSLALEQFF.

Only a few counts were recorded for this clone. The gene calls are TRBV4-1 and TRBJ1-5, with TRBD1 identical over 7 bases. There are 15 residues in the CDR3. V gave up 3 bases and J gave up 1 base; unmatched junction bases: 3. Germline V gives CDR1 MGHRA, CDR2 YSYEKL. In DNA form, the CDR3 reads TGCGCCAGCAGCCAGACAGGGTTCAGCAATCAGCCCCAGCATTTT. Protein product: CASSQTGFSNQPQHF.

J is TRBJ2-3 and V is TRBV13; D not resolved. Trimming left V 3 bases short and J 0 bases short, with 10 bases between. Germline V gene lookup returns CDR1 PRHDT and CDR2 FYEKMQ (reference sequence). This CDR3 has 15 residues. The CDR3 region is CASSFGSSSTDTQYF. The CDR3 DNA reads TGTGCCAGCAGCTTTGGTAGCAGCAGCACAGATACGCAGTATTTT.

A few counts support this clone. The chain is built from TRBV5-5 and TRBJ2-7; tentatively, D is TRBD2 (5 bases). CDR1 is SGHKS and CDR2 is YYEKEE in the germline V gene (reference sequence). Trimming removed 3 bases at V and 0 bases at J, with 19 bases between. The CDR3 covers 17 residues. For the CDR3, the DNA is TGTGCCAGCAGCTACGAGCCCCCGGGGATGGGCTCCTACGAGCAGTACTTC. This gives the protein CASSYEPPGMGSYEQYF.

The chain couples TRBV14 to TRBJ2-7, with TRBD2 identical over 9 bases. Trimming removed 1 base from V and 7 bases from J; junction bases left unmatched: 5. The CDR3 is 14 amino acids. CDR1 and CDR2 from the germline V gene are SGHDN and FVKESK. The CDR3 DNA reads TGTGCCAGCAGCCAAGTAGCGGGGGTACGAGAGCAGTACTTC. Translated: CASSQVAGVREQYF.

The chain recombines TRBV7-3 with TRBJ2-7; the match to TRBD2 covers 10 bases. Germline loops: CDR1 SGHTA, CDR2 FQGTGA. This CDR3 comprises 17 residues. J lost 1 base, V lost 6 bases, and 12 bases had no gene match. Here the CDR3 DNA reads TGTGCCAGCAGTGGGGGGCTAGCGGGAGCTTTTTCCTACGAGCAGTACTTC. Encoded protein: CASSGGLAGAFSYEQYF.

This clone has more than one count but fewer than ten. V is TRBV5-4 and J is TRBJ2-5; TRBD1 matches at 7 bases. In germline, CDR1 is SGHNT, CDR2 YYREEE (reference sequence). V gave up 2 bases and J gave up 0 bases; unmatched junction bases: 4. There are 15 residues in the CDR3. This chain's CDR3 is CASSLMGTDQETQYF. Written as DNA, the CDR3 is TGTGCCAGCAGCTTAATGGGGACAGACCAAGAGACCCAGTACTTC.

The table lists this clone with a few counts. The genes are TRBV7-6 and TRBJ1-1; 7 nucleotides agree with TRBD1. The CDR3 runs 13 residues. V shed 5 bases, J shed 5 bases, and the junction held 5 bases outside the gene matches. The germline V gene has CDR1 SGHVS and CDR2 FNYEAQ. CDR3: CASSQQGLTEAFF. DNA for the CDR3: TGTGCCAGCAGCCAACAGGGGCTAACTGAAGCTTTCTTT. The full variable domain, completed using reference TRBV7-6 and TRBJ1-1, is GAGVSQSPRYKVTKRGQDVALRCDPISGHVSLYWYRQALGQGPEFLTYFNYEAQQDKSGLPNDRFSAERPEGSISTLTIQRTEQRDSAMYRCASSQQGLTEAFFGQGTRLTVV.

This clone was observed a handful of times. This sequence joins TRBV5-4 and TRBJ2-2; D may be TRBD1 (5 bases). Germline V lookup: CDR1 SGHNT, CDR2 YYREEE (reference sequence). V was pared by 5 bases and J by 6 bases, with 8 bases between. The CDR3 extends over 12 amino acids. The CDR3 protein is CASRTGSGELFF. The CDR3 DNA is TGTGCCAGCAGAACAGGTTCCGGGGAGCTGTTTTTT.

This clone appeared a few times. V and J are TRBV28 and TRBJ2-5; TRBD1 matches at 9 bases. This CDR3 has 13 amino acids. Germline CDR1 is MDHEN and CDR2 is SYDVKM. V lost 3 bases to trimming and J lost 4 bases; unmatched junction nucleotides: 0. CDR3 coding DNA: TGTGCCAGCAGTTTGGGACAGGGAGAGACCCAGTACTTC. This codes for CASSLGQGETQYF. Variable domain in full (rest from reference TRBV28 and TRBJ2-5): DVKVTQSSRYLVKRTGEKVFLECVQDMDHENMFWYRQDPGLGLRLIYFSYDVKMKEKGDIPEGYSVSREKKERFSLILESASTNQTSMYLCASSLGQGETQYFGPGTRLLVL.

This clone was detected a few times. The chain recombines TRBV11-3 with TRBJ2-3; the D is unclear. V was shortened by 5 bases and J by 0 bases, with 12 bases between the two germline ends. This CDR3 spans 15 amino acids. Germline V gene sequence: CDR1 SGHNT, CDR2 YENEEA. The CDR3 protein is CASSPSQTSTDTQYF. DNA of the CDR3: TGTGCCAGCAGCCCCTCCCAGACTAGCACAGATACGCAGTATTTT.

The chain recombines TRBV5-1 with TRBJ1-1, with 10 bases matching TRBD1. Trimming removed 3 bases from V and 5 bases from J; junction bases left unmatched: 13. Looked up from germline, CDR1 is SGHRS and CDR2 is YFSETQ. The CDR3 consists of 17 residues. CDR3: CASSSGALTGGETEAFF. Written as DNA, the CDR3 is TGCGCCAGCAGCTCTGGGGCCCTGACAGGGGGCGAGACTGAAGCTTTCTTT.

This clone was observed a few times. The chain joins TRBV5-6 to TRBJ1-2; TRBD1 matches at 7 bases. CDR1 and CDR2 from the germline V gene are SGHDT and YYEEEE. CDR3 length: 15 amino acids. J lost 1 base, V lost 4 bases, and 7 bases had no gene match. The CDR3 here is CASSRRQGLNYGYTF. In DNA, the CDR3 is TGTGCCAGCAGCCGAAGACAGGGACTTAACTATGGCTACACCTTC.

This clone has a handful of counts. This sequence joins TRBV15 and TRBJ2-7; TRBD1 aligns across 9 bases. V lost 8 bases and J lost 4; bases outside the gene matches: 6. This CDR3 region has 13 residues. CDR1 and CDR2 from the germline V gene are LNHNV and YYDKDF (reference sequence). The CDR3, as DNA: TGTGCCACCGGGACAGGGTTAATTTACGAGCAGTACTTC. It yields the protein CATGTGLIYEQYF.

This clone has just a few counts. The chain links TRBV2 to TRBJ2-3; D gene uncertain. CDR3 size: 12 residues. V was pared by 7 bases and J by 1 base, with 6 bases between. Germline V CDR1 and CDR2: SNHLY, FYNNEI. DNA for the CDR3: TGTGCCAGCAATCCGGGCACAGATACGCAGTATTTT. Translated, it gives CASNPGTDTQYF.

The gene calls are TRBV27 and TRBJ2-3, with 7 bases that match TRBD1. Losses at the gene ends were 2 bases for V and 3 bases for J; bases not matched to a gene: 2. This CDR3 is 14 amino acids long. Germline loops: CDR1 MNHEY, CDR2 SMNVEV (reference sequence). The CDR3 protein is CASSLRTGTDTQYF. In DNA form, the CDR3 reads TGTGCCAGCAGTTTAAGGACAGGAACAGATACGCAGTATTTT.

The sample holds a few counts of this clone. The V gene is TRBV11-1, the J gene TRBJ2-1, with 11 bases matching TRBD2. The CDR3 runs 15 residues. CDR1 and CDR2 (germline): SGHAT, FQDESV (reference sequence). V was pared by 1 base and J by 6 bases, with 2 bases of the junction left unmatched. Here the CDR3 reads CASSLVLAGANEQFF. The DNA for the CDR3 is TGTGCCAGCAGCTTAGTACTAGCGGGAGCCAATGAGCAGTTCTTC. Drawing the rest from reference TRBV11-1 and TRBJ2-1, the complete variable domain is EAEVAQSPRYKITEKSQAVAFWCDPISGHATLYWYRQILGQGPELLVQFQDESVVDDSQLPKDRFSAERLKGVDSTLKIQPAELGDSAMYLCASSLVLAGANEQFFGPGTRLTVL.

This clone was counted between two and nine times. The CDR3 here is CASMGADEDTGELFF. CDR3 coding DNA: TGTGCCAGCATGGGGGCCGACGAAGACACCGGGGAGCTGTTTTTT. The chain has TRBV5-5 and TRBJ2-2; possibly TRBD1 for D (6 bases). The CDR3 totals 15 residues. The germline V and J ends were trimmed by 6 bases and 3 bases, with 15 bases remaining between them. Germline V gene sequence: CDR1 SGHKS, CDR2 YYEKEE (reference sequence).

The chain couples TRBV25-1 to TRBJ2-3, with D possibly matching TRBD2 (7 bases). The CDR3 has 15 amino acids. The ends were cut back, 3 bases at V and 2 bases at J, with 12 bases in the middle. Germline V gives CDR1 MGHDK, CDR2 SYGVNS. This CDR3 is CASSDRGGSTDTQYF. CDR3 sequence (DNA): TGTGCCAGCAGTGATAGGGGGGGATCCACAGATACGCAGTATTTT.

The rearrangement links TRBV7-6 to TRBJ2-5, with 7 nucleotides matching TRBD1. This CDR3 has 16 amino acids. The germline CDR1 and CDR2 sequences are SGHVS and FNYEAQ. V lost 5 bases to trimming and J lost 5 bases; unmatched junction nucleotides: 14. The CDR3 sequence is CASSPRDSTGSETQYF. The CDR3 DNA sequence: TGTGCCAGCAGCCCAAGGGACAGCACGGGGTCGGAGACCCAGTACTTC.

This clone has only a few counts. CDR3 nucleotides: TGTGCCAGCAGACCAGCGGGACTAGCGGGAGCTGGCGGTGAGCAGTTCTTC. Protein: CASRPAGLAGAGGEQFF. The gene calls are TRBV28 and TRBJ2-1; 14 nucleotides align to TRBD2. Germline CDR1 and CDR2: MDHEN and SYDVKM. V trimming: 6 bases; J trimming: 9 bases; junction bases outside the gene matches: 13. This CDR3 region has 17 residues.

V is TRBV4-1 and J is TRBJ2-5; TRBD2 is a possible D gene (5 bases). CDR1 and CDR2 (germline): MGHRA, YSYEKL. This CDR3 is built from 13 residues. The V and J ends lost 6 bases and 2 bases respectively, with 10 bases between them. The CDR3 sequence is CASRTPGQETQYF. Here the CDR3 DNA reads TGCGCCAGCAGGACCCCGGGACAAGAGACCCAGTACTTC.